This TCR beta chain appears in the sequencing data of a study of regulatory T cells in long-lasting Graves disease. Both iRepertoire HTBI primers and Arm-PCR of CDR3 regions were used to build the TCR beta libraries. TCRdb reanalysed the multiplex PCR reads using MiXCR and keeps one entry per CDR3 protein. The sample shows some 320,000 distinct CDR3 sequences, 15% to 20% of them seen only once. The table lists this clonotype with many counts. Time point specified: newly diagnosed GD, antithyroid drugs for less than 3 months. From RNA extracted from PBMCs, the TCR library was made. An endocrinology department in Xi'an, China, recruited the patients. The clonotype originates from a female donor with Graves disease. This specimen consisted of peripheral blood mononuclear cells (PBMCs), obtained at new diagnosis, from a patient treated with antithyroid drugs.

CDR3 amino acids: CASSQAGQLYGYTF. In DNA form, the CDR3 reads TGTGCCAGCAGCCAAGCGGGACAGCTATATGGCTACACCTTC. This chain connects TRBV3-1 to TRBJ1-2; 7 nucleotides agree with TRBD1. V shed 1 base and J 5 bases; nucleotides not matched to a gene: 4. The CDR3 sequence is 14 residues long. Germline V CDR1 and CDR2: LGHDT, YNNKEL (reference sequence).